A single sample gave rise to the 3 T cell receptor beta chains below, sequenced in a study of OX40 agonist ivuxolimab in advanced cancers. The protocol was immunoSEQ multiplex PCR, while the TCRdb copy is restricted to in-frame clones and leaves out a portion. The sample consists of some 82,000 clones, 94% of them appearing once. The sequencing here drew on CD4+ or CD8+ T cells sorted from blood, taken in a trial of the OX40 agonist ivuxolimab. These receptor sequences come from an adult with an advanced solid tumor such as melanoma, head and neck, liver or kidney cancer.

The chain joins TRBV5-1 to TRBJ2-7; D unclear. Trimming pared 0 bases from V and 1 base from J, leaving 8 bases between. Looked up from germline, CDR1 is SGHRS and CDR2 is YFSETQ. This CDR3 is 14 amino acids long. The CDR3 reads CASSLGAESYEQYF. CDR3 DNA sequence: TGCGCCAGCAGCTTGGGGGCGGAATCCTACGAGCAGTACTTC.

This sequence joins TRBV11-2 and TRBJ1-4, with D maybe TRBD1 (6 bases). The CDR3 spans 16 residues. CDR1 is SGHAT and CDR2 is FQNNGV in the germline V gene. The V end was cut by 1 base, the J end by 6 bases, with 15 bases between. In DNA, the CDR3 is TGTGCCAGCAGCTTAGTGAGGTACAGGGCAGATGAAAAACTGTTTTTT. Translation: CASSLVRYRADEKLFF.

This chain links TRBV5-1 with TRBJ2-1, with D perhaps matching TRBD2 (5 bases). Germline CDR1 is SGHRS and CDR2 is YFSETQ. This CDR3 has 17 residues. With 0 bases removed from V and 6 bases from J, the gap between germline ends came to 19 bases. DNA for the CDR3: TGCGCCAGCAGCTTGGCGTCCGGGCGGGCCCTGCCCAATGAGCAGTTCTTC. This translates into CASSLASGRALPNEQFF.